A selection of T cell receptor beta chains follows, all from one sample in a study of blood T cell repertoires in COVID-19. The protocol was immunoSEQ multiplex PCR, while the TCRdb copy is restricted to in-frame clones and leaves out a portion. The repertoire has some 270,000 clones, 80% to 85% of them found once; the top ten carry around 3.5%. The sample consisted of PBMCs or T cells enriched from blood (not recorded which). These receptors came from a man over 45 who had recovered from COVID-19. The conserved cysteine and the conserved F or W are not part of the CDR3 here. Each record gives: D gene, J gene, V gene, CDR3 protein. The D gene is left open where the match is weak.

>TRBD1|TRBJ1-6|TRBV7-8
ASSLRDSGNSPLH
>TRBD2|TRBJ2-7|TRBV7-2
ASSLEARTSGGAKN
>.|TRBJ2-1|TRBV6-5
ASSNRVEQF
>.|TRBJ1-5|TRBV10-3
AISESNRNQPQH
>TRBD1|TRBJ2-1|TRBV5-1
ASSSGQGARNEQF
>.|TRBJ2-1|TRBV6-5
ASGIRDSYNEQF
>.|TRBJ1-6|TRBV27
ASNPGGGRNSPLH
>.|TRBJ1-3|TRBV4-3
ASSPFGSPGNTIY
>TRBD1|TRBJ2-7|TRBV29-1
SVAPGQGVLTYEQY
>.|TRBJ2-6|TRBV5-1
ASSLVGTPSDWANVLT
>TRBD1|TRBJ2-7|TRBV9
ASSVAGTGVREQY
>TRBD1|TRBJ1-5|TRBV4-1
ASSMAGGLKGPQH
>.|TRBJ1-4|TRBV5-4
ASSLVPSEKLF
>TRBD1|TRBJ1-5|TRBV18
ASSMTGVSNQPQH
>.|TRBJ1-1|TRBV19
ASSPTPGRGWSTEAF
>.|TRBJ1-2|TRBV20-1
SASMAENGYT